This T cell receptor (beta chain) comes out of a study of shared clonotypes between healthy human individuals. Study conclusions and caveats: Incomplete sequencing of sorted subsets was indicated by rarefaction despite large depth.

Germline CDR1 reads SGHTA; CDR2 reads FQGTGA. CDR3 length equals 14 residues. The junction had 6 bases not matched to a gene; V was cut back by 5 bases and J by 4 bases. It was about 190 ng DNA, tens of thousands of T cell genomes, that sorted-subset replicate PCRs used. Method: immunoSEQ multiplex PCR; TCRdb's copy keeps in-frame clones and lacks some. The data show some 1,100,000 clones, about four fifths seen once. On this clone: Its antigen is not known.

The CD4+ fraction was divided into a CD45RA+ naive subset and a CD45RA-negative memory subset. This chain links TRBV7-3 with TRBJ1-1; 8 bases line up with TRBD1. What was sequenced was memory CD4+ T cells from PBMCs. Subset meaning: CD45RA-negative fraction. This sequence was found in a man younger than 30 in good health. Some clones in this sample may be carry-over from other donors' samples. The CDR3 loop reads CASSRGTGLTEAFF. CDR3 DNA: TGTGCCAGCAGCCGGGGGACAGGACTCACTGAAGCTTTCTTT.